These T cell receptor beta chains were read from a single sample in a study of shared clonotypes between healthy human individuals. Sequenced by immunoSEQ multiplex PCR; TCRdb stores in-frame clones only, minus some. The table includes some 2.1 million clones, about 94% detected once. The sequenced sample was naive CD8+ T cells from PBMCs. Source of these receptors: a man between 18 and 35 years old in good health. Some clones in this sample may be carry-over from other donors' samples. The CDR3 runs from the conserved cysteine through the conserved F or W. The D gene is left open where the match is weak. Clone size is not always given. Where it is, it says once, few, many or a class for expanded clones.

CASSPRTGFLFEQYF,TGTGCCAGCAGCCCTAGGACAGGGTTTCTTTTCGAGCAGTACTTC,TRBJ2-7,TRBV7-9,-,TRBD1
CASSLVVVSESFEQYF,TGTGCCAGCAGCTTAGTGGTAGTTTCGGAGTCCTTCGAGCAGTACTTC,TRBJ2-7,TRBV11-2,-,-
CAKQGSDYEQYF,TGCGCCAAGCAGGGGTCCGACTACGAGCAGTACTTC,TRBJ2-7,TRBV5-1,once,-
CASRPGPGADTQYF,TGTGCCAGCAGACCCGGGCCCGGGGCAGATACGCAGTATTTT,TRBJ2-3,TRBV7-9,-,-
CASSLSGRGSYGYTF,TGTGCCAGCAGTTTAAGTGGGCGGGGATCCTATGGCTACACCTTC,TRBJ1-2,TRBV27,-,-
CASSPGQGTYEQYF,TGTGCCAGCAGTCCAGGACAGGGAACCTACGAGCAGTACTTC,TRBJ2-7,TRBV27,-,TRBD1
CASSLALSYEQYF,TGTGCCAGCAGCTTAGCGCTGAGTTACGAGCAGTACTTC,TRBJ2-7,TRBV7-8,-,-
CASSISIQPQHF,TGTGCCAGTAGCATCTCCATCCAGCCCCAGCATTTT,TRBJ1-5,TRBV19,-,-
CASSLGLADSYEQYF,TGTGCCAGCAGCTTGGGACTAGCGGACTCCTACGAGCAGTACTTC,TRBJ2-7,TRBV7-9,-,TRBD2
CASSLQTTGDEQFF,TGTGCCAGCAGCCTCCAGACCACGGGGGATGAGCAGTTCTTC,TRBJ2-1,TRBV7-6,-,-
CASSYSTQGPNGYTF,TGTGCCAGCAGTTACTCGACCCAGGGTCCGAATGGCTACACCTTC,TRBJ1-2,TRBV6-5,-,-
CASSLKTGSYEQYF,TGTGCCAGCAGTCTCAAGACAGGATCCTACGAGCAGTACTTC,TRBJ2-7,TRBV27,-,-
CSALRGPAAGYTF,TGCAGCGCCCTGAGAGGCCCGGCCGCTGGCTACACCTTC,TRBJ1-2,TRBV29-1,-,-
CASRPPDQSSYNEQFF,TGTGCCAGCAGGCCTCCTGATCAAAGCTCCTACAATGAGCAGTTCTTC,TRBJ2-1,TRBV7-8,-,-
CASRGGGREQETQYF,TGCGCCAGCAGAGGAGGCGGGAGGGAACAAGAGACCCAGTACTTC,TRBJ2-5,TRBV10-1,-,TRBD2
CASSSGEDTIYF,TGTGCCAGCAGCTCAGGGGAAGACACCATATATTTT,TRBJ1-3,TRBV28,-,-
CASKTGRTANYGYTF,TGTGCCAGCAAAACGGGCAGAACAGCTAACTATGGCTACACCTTC,TRBJ1-2,TRBV6-5,-,-
CASSSRDRDSEQYF,TGTGCCAGCAGTTCCCGGGACAGGGATTCGGAGCAGTACTTC,TRBJ2-7,TRBV11-2,-,TRBD1
CASSLWVGQGFRGYTF,TGTGCCAGCAGTTTATGGGTGGGACAGGGTTTCAGGGGCTACACCTTC,TRBJ1-2,TRBV27,-,TRBD1
CASSSGGNEQFF,TGTGCCAGCAGCTCCGGGGGCAATGAGCAGTTCTTC,TRBJ2-1,TRBV9,-,-